A single sample gave rise to the 2 T cell receptor beta chains below, sequenced in a study of blood T cell repertoires in COVID-19. Clones were sequenced by immunoSEQ multiplex PCR, and TCRdb holds only the in-frame ones, with some missing. The data contain some 70,000 clones, 80% to 90% of them singletons. Sequencing used peripheral blood. The receptors stem from a man in his fifties or sixties with active COVID-19.

V usage is TRBV6-5 and J usage is TRBJ1-2, with 9 bases lining up with TRBD1. CDR1 MNHEY and CDR2 SVGAGI come from the germline V gene. The V and J ends lost 4 bases and 5 bases, in that order; junction bases with no gene match: 8. This CDR3 is built from 15 residues. CDR3 amino acids: CASSLTPGQGYGYTF. The CDR3 DNA reads as TGTGCCAGCAGTTTGACCCCGGGACAGGGTTATGGCTACACCTTC.

This clone was picked up one time. The chain has TRBV3-1 (or the pseudogene TRBV3-2) and TRBJ2-1; 9 bases are shared with TRBD2. Germline V lookup: CDR1 LGHDT, CDR2 YNNKEL (reference sequence). J gave up 5 bases and V 1 base, and 0 bases lay outside the gene matches. CDR3 length: 14 amino acids. In DNA form, the CDR3 reads TGTGCCAGCAGCCAAGGACTAGCGGACAATGAGCAGTTCTTC. Protein sequence: CASSQGLADNEQFF.